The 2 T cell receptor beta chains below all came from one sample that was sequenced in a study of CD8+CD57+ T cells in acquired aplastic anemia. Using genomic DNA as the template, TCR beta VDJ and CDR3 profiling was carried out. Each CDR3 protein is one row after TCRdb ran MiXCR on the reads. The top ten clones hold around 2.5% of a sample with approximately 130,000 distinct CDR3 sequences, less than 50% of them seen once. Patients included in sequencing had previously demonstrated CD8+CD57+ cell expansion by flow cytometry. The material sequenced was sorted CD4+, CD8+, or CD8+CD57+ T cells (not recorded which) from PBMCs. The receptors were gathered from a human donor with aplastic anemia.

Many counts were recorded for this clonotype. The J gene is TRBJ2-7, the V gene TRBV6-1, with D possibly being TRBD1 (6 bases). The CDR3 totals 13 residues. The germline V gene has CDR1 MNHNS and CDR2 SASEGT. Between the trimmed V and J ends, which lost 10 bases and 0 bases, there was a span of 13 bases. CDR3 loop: CATDRDNSYEQYV. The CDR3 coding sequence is TGTGCCACCGACCGGGACAACTCCTACGAGCAGTACGTC.

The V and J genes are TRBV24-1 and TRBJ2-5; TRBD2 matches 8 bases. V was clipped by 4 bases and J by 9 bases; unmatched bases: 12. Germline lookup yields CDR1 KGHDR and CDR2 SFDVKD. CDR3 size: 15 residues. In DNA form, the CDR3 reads TGTGCCACCAGTGACTCCGGACTAGCAGTGGAGGCCCAGTACTTC. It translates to CATSDSGLAVEAQYF.